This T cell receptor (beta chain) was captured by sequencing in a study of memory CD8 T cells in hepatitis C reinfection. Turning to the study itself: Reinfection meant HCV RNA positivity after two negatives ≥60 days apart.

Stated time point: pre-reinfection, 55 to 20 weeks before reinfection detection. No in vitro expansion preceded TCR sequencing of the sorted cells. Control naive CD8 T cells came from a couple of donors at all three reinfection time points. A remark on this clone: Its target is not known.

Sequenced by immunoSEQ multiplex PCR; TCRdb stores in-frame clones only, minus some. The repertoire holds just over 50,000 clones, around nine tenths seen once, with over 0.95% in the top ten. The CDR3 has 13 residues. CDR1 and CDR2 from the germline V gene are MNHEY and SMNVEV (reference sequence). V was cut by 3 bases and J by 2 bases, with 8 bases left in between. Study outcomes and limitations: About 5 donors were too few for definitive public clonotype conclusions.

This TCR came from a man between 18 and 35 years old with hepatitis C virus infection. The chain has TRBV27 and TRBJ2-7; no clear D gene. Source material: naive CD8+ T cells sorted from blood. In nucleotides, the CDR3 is TGTGCCAGCAGTTTGCGGCCTACCTACGAGCAGTACTTC. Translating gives CASSLRPTYEQYF.